This T cell receptor (beta chain) emerged from a study of cytomegalovirus exposure and HLA in healthy donors (TCRdb year 2017). For context, the study as a whole: An earlier analysis of several hundred of the donors reported 276 Gb of sequence data and roughly 120 million unique TCR beta sequences obtained from 150 million to 200 million T cells. An early release covering roughly 640 HLA-typed donors comprised 300 to 350 gigabases of sequencing data and around 85 million unique TCR sequences. Of the 350 to 450 genotyped donors, over 70% fell in the genetic ancestry cluster associated with self-reported Caucasian donors. The study aimed to test whether cataloging public T cell receptors could reveal signatures of past pathogen exposure. The T cell repertoires of around 670 subjects were profiled by immunosequencing and related to cytomegalovirus serostatus. In addition to the first cohort of several hundred subjects, a separate validation cohort of approximately 130 different subjects was used. To predict cytomegalovirus infection status, the study brought together high-throughput TCR immunosequencing, statistical association of individual TCRs with disease status, and machine learning. In a later analysis, previously published TCR beta repertoires from 670 or so donors were re-analyzed and high-resolution HLA genotyping was added so that TCR occurrence patterns could be studied. The later analysis used no new phenotypic data to find candidate immune exposures, relying instead on TCR beta sequences and their occurrence across donors. To decide whether each TCR beta V gene segment behaved as functional or pseudogenic, an earlier analysis of approximately 620 of the donors relied on high-throughput TCR beta sequencing. Donor age, sex, ethnicity and CMV serostatus were compiled together with the repertoire data. A later genetic analysis took genome-wide SNP genotypes for about 65% of the roughly 670 donors and used that subset as a discovery cohort. All discovery cohort repertoires had been generated using a single sequencing platform. Class I and class II HLA loci were covered by the typing at four-digit resolution. Typing coverage varied by locus: roughly 620-640 donors for A, B, C, DRB1 and DQB1; approximately 500 for DQA1; more than 600 for DPA1; around 490 for DPB1. Because of strong linkage in the cohort, five DR-DQ haplotypes were treated as single units for association and clustering. Among around 400 genotyped donors of the cohort, an average of roughly 230,000 unique TCR beta nucleotide sequences was sequenced per donor, of which 15% to 20% were non-productive.

What the research found in general, with its limitations: When HLA alleles, especially DR and DQ, strongly co-occurred, TCR associations were difficult to assign to individual alleles. Cytomegalovirus status was reported to be diagnosed by the classifier with high specificity and sensitivity in both the original and validation cohorts. In an earlier analysis of roughly 560 of the donors, most TCR beta V segments were observed in productive rearrangements about 90% or about 30% of the time, broadly matching IMGT annotations. In a later analysis, the rate of TCR association differed among HLA loci, with DRB1 alleles having the most associated TCRs and HLA-C alleles having the fewest. Because counts were too low, 15 or so rarely observed V segments, including chromosome 9 orphons, were excluded from the earlier analysis of some 590 of the donors. The presence/absence analyses assumed that sequencing depth was roughly uniform across donors, and that assumption may not be true. The study gave a list of 150 to 200 TCR beta chains associated with cytomegalovirus. In a later genetic analysis, fewer N-insertions in productive TCRs were reported among donors in an Asian-associated ancestry cluster than the roughly 710-donor mean. A cluster of highly shared sequence variants was judged likely to represent a technical artifact of the sequencing pipeline. In a later genetic analysis, a missense DCLRE1C variant was associated with V-gene and J-gene trimming of TCR beta chains, and the association was replicated in an independent cohort. Correlated functional status among segregating V segments might reflect linkage disequilibrium, but an unknown experimental factor could not be ruled out. A few of the identified cytomegalovirus-associated TCR beta chains were confirmed in vitro to be specific for cytomegalovirus antigens. Only TCR beta chains were sequenced in this cohort, and the absence of alpha or paired-chain data limited detectable features. Across donors, most TCR sequences were observed very rarely, whereas some public TCRs were present in many individuals. In a later analysis, most CMV-associated TCR beta chains were found to appear HLA-restricted, with HLA associations seemingly driven largely by CMV exposure. In a later analysis, HLA-associated TCR beta chains showed more clonal expansion and lower generation probabilities than non-associated chains that were equally common. Because the 87-base-pair reads could not distinguish some IMGT-functional V segments, including TRBV6-2 and TRBV6-3, those segments were excluded. It was suggested by the authors that the approach could potentially be generalized to other disease states and immunological phenotypes. A further reported finding was that TCR beta sequences accurately predicted the HLA-A and HLA-B alleles for most subjects in the first cohort. A later analysis reported that several top co-occurrence clusters appeared linked to parvovirus B19, influenza, CMV and Epstein-Barr virus. HLA typing was unavailable for some donors at each locus, so association tests used only the typed subset. In a later analysis, some 17,000 TCR beta sequences were associated with specific HLA alleles at a false discovery rate of 0.05. Immune exposure information for the cohort was limited to CMV serostatus.

As for this clone: This clone's antigen is unknown. Base qualities are not recorded, but no much larger clone differs from it by a single base.

The receptor library was made with the immunoSEQ multiplex PCR assay. The multiplex PCR relied on a mix of 60 forward primers for TCR Vbeta segments and 13 reverse primers for TCR Jbeta segments. The CDR3 region of rearranged TCR beta genes was amplified from genomic DNA by a multiplex PCR assay. The Illumina HiSeq System was used to sequence the amplified TCR beta libraries as 87-base-pair reads. As for the original processing: A later analysis counted 65 million to 90 million unique TCR beta chains across the 550 to 800 repertoires, and some 12 million of these chains were shared by at least two donors. A nearest-neighbor algorithm error-corrected the raw reads and collapsed the reads into unique sequences, merging closely related sequences to remove PCR and sequencing errors. Alignment of CDR3 sequences to IMGT reference sequences was used to assign V, D and J gene segments. For a sequence to be retained, a match of at least six nucleotides was required to both a V gene segment and a J gene segment. A rearrangement counted as productive if the CDR3 had no stop codons and remained in frame with V and J, and every other rearrangement counted as non-productive. Following IMGT convention, CDR3 was defined as the stretch from the second conserved V-encoded cysteine up to the conserved J-encoded phenylalanine. In an earlier analysis of approximately 500 of the donors, sequences lacking an unambiguous match to a single V gene segment were excluded. In an earlier analysis of about 590 of the donors, a V segment was called functional when productive rearrangements were above 56.7%, and segregating when the standard deviation between donors exceeded 5%. A statistical classification framework was built for diagnosing cytomegalovirus status from the catalog of TCR beta chain sequences. V and J gene assignment, in a later analysis, came from comparing TCR nucleotide sequences with IMGT/GENE-DB human TR gene sequences. A later analysis assigned CDR3 sequences and most-parsimonious VDJ recombination scenarios with the TCRdist pipeline. In a later analysis, each TCR beta chain was defined by its CDR3 amino acid sequence together with its V-gene family, and reads lacking a unique V-gene family were excluded. In a later analysis, around 650 highly shared, low-generation-probability nucleotide sequences were removed to address suspected cross-contamination and a sequencing artifact. For each public chain, a later analysis derived a clonal expansion index from normalized ranks of inferred template counts within each repertoire. A later analysis computed generation probabilities with a VDJ recombination model fitted to out-of-frame rearrangements, and checked the results against IGoR. In a later analysis, TCR-TCR, TCR-HLA and TCR-CMV co-occurrence was scored with hypergeometric tests, and a repertoire-size bias correction was applied to TCR pairs. A later analysis estimated false discovery rates by permuting HLA or CMV assignments 20 times. In a later analysis, co-occurring TCRs were grouped using DBSCAN, with TCRdist sequence similarity added in when clustering inside HLA-allele-positive subsets. Co-occurrence clustering excluded repertoires with fewer than 30,000 or more than 120,000 public chains, plus five with anomalous nucleotide sharing. TCRdb provides this immuneACCESS table in a form limited to in-frame rearrangements. Some clones are lacking; in checked studies, under half of them reflect an unresolved V gene, and why the rest are absent is not known. V and J calls and clone size come straight from that table; D and trimming were deduced from the DNA. This sample is represented by some 140,000 clones; over 70% of them were singletons. The ten largest make up more than 0.85% of the sample.

The cohort consisted of 650 to 700 healthy bone marrow donors. All cohort members were sampled while nominally healthy, although unrecorded immune exposures were likely present. The donor was CMV seronegative and was included in the group of several hundred seronegative cohort members. Each donor provided a peripheral blood sample, and peripheral blood mononuclear cells were used for TCR beta sequencing. Genomic DNA extraction from the blood cell samples was performed with the Qiagen DNeasy Blood Extraction Kit. Via the germline V gene, CDR1 is SNHLY and CDR2 FYNNEI. Reading from cysteine to phenylalanine, the CDR3 counts 17 amino acids. The CDR3 DNA has 51 bases and is translated from base 1. The V end gives up 3 bases and the J end 0 bases, leaving 7 bases in the junction not matched to a gene.

The sequence joins TRBV2 to TRBJ1-5, with TRBD1 matching 8 junction bases. The source is a man younger than 30 in good health and CMV-seronegative. The sequencing sample was made of PBMCs. CDR3 region: CASSERDRRLSNQPQHF. The DNA sequence follows: TGTGCCAGCAGTGAGCGGGACAGGAGACTTAGCAATCAGCCCCAGCATTTT.